This TCR beta chain was captured in a study of blood T cells in healthy people across ages. The study's findings and limits: Older age coincided with a roughly linear decline in TCR beta diversity per million T cells.

V gave up 2 bases and J gave up 1 base, with 15 bases separating them. CDR3 length: 17 residues. Germline V CDR1 and CDR2: SGHDT, YYEEEE. As concerns this clonotype: Its antigen is not known.

With a J-beta primer mix and a sample-barcoded 5' primer, a second PCR ran about 7 to 11 cycles. From the 5' RACE reads, TCRdb called clonotypes with MiXCR, one entry per CDR3 protein. The profile shows over a million distinct CDR3 sequences, under 30% of them singletons. Another study also made use of these data, one on T cells of mothers and their children. From that second work: The study recruited a few healthy Caucasian mothers and their six children as donors.

The clonotype comes from a girl between 2 and 10 years old in good health. Sequenced material: blood. The chain couples TRBV5-6 to TRBJ2-2, with D maybe TRBD1 (5 bases). The CDR3 loop is CASSLYRATGNTGELFF. In DNA, the CDR3 is TGTGCCAGCAGCTTATACCGGGCTACAGGGAACACCGGGGAGCTGTTTTTT.